This TCR beta chain is drawn from a study of blood T cell repertoires in COVID-19. V was pared by 4 bases and J by 5 bases, with 5 bases of the junction left unmatched. The germline CDR1 and CDR2 sequences are MNHEY and SMNVEV (reference sequence). The CDR3 contains 15 residues. Assay used: immunoSEQ multiplex PCR; TCRdb lists only in-frame clones, some missing. The table has under 300,000 clones, more than 70% seen once. Sequences were obtained from peripheral blood. J is TRBJ1-2 and V is TRBV27; TRBD1 matches 12 bases. This clonotype was sampled from a man aged 80 or over with acute or convalescent COVID-19. The CDR3 DNA reads as TGTGCCAGCAGTTCCGGGACAGGGGGCGCTTATGGCTACACCTTC. Its translation is CASSSGTGGAYGYTF.